Following are 18 T cell receptor beta chains from one sample sequenced in a study of blood T cell repertoires in COVID-19. Repertoires were generated with immunoSEQ multiplex PCR, while TCRdb's copy carries only in-frame clones and drops some. This table holds hundreds of thousands of clones, about 84% found once. Material: PBMCs or T cells enriched from blood (not recorded which). The receptors were gathered from a man aged 30-40 years with acute COVID-19.

This clone has just one count. This chain connects TRBV9 to TRBJ1-2; D uncertain. Germline assignment: CDR1 SGDLS and CDR2 YYNGEE. V shed 4 bases and J shed 2 bases, with 15 bases lying between them. The CDR3 loop spans 15 amino acids. The CDR3 spells CASSPSPTENYGYTF. The CDR3 DNA reads TGTGCCAGCAGCCCCTCTCCGACTGAAAACTATGGCTACACCTTC.

This chain joins TRBV24-1 and TRBJ2-1; 11 bases are a match to TRBD2. The junction had 11 bases not matched to a gene; V was cut back by 10 bases and J by 10 bases. Germline loops: CDR1 KGHDR, CDR2 SFDVKD. The CDR3 spans 14 residues. For the CDR3, the DNA is TGTGCCACGGGGACTAGCGGTTCTAAAGGGGAGCAGTTCTTC. Protein product: CATGTSGSKGEQFF.

The J gene is TRBJ1-6, the V gene TRBV28; TRBD1 aligns across 8 bases. Germline V gene data show CDR1 as MDHEN and CDR2 as SYDVKM. CDR3 length: 18 residues. With 2 bases clipped from V and 0 bases from J, the junction kept 6 bases outside the gene matches. CDR3 sequence reads: CASSLGQGRFSYNSPLHF. The DNA for the CDR3 is TGTGCCAGCAGTTTAGGACAGGGACGCTTCTCCTATAATTCACCCCTCCACTTT.

This chain links TRBV2 with TRBJ2-5; TRBD2 agrees at 9 bases. The CDR3 is made up of 14 amino acids. Germline assignment: CDR1 SNHLY and CDR2 FYNNEI. V lost 4 bases to trimming and J lost 5 bases; unmatched junction nucleotides: 5. In DNA, the CDR3 is TGTGCCAGCAGTGGGACTAGCGCCGCTGAGACCCAGTACTTC. This gives the protein CASSGTSAAETQYF.

This chain joins TRBV7-9 and TRBJ2-3, with D unresolved. Germline V gene lookup returns CDR1 SEHNR and CDR2 FQNEAQ (reference sequence). Trimming removed 5 bases from V and 6 bases from J, with 9 bases in between. The CDR3 runs to 12 residues. The CDR3 DNA is TGTGCCAGCAGCCGACTTTGGGATACGCAGTATTTT. This translates into CASSRLWDTQYF.

V and J are TRBV12-3 or TRBV12-4 and TRBJ2-3; the D is unclear. V lost 0 bases to trimming and J lost 3 bases, with 4 bases between them. This CDR3 contains 13 residues. The DNA of the CDR3 is TGTGCCAGCAGTTTAGCCGGGACAGATACGCAGTATTTT. Amino acid sequence: CASSLAGTDTQYF.

The genes are TRBV11-2 and TRBJ1-4; 8 bases match TRBD1. The ends lost 6 bases at V and 8 bases at J; junction bases unmatched: 5. The CDR3 is 13 residues long. Germline loops: CDR1 SGHAT, CDR2 FQNNGV. The CDR3 loop is CASSPGGREKLFF. For the CDR3, the DNA is TGTGCCAGCAGTCCAGGGGGCCGGGAAAAACTGTTTTTT.

This clone was seen once. This rearrangement joins TRBV9 to TRBJ1-2, with D perhaps matching TRBD1 (6 bases). The CDR3 totals 15 residues. Germline V gives CDR1 SGDLS, CDR2 YYNGEE. The V gene lost 0 bases and the J gene lost 3 bases, with 12 bases spanning the gap. CDR3 bases: TGTGCCAGCAGCGTAGAAGCGGGGGCGGACTATGGCTACACCTTC. It specifies CASSVEAGADYGYTF.

The chain has TRBV11-1 and TRBJ2-1, with 8 bases lining up with TRBD2. Looked up from germline, CDR1 is SGHAT and CDR2 is FQDESV (reference sequence). This CDR3 has 13 amino acids. V shed 6 bases and J 15 bases; nucleotides not matched to a gene: 13. The CDR3 is CASRETGGRHAFF. The CDR3, as DNA: TGTGCCAGCAGAGAGACGGGGGGGCGCCACGCGTTCTTC.

This chain uses TRBV28 with TRBJ2-2; TRBD1 matches 11 bases. V lost 6 bases to trimming and J lost 4 bases; unmatched junction nucleotides: 7. Germline CDR1 and CDR2: MDHEN and SYDVKM. The CDR3 length is 16 residues. The CDR3 DNA is TGTGCCAGCAGCCCCTTCGGGACAGGGGGCACCGGGGAGCTGTTTTTT. Amino acids: CASSPFGTGGTGELFF.

The rearrangement joins TRBV27 to TRBJ2-7; 10 nucleotides match TRBD1. Germline values: CDR1 MNHEY, CDR2 SMNVEV (reference sequence). The V gene end was trimmed by 3 bases and the J gene end by 10 bases; junction bases not matched to a gene: 9. This CDR3 has 14 residues. The CDR3 sequence is CASSFRQGAIIQYF. CDR3 sequence (DNA): TGTGCCAGCAGTTTCCGACAGGGGGCAATTATCCAGTACTTC.

The chain has TRBV9 and TRBJ2-7, with 9 bases that match TRBD2. The germline V gene has CDR1 SGDLS and CDR2 YYNGEE. The CDR3 consists of 15 residues. The J segment lost 4 bases and the V segment lost 2 bases, leaving 7 bases of the junction unmatched. The CDR3 reads CASSVGGGAVYEQYF. In DNA, the CDR3 is TGTGCCAGCAGCGTGGGCGGGGGGGCCGTGTACGAGCAGTACTTC. Supplemented by reference TRBV9 and TRBJ2-7, the full variable domain reads DSGVTQTPKHLITATGQRVTLRCSPRSGDLSVYWYQQSLDQGLQFLIQYYNGEERAKGNILERFSAQQFPDLHSELNLSSLELGDSALYFCASSVGGGAVYEQYFGPGTRLTVT.

This chain joins TRBV28 and TRBJ2-1; 10 bases fit TRBD2. The germline V gene encodes CDR1 MDHEN and CDR2 SYDVKM. After removal of 3 bases from V and 5 bases from J, the junction contained 4 bases not matched to a gene. The length of the CDR3 is 15 residues. The CDR3 loop is CASSFLAGEHNEQFF. In DNA, the CDR3 is TGTGCCAGCAGTTTCCTAGCGGGGGAGCACAATGAGCAGTTCTTC.

The V call is TRBV19, the J call TRBJ1-1; D gene uncertain. The germline V and J ends were trimmed by 5 bases and 2 bases, with 9 bases remaining between them. From germline, CDR1 is LNHDA and CDR2 SQIVND (reference sequence). This CDR3 spans 13 amino acids. As DNA, the CDR3 is TGTGCCAGTAGTGGCAGACTTAACACTGAAGCTTTCTTT. Translation gives CASSGRLNTEAFF. Complete variable domain (other parts from reference TRBV19 and TRBJ1-1): DGGITQSPKYLFRKEGQNVTLSCEQNLNHDAMYWYRQDPGQGLRLIYYSQIVNDFQKGDIAEGYSVSREKKESFPLTVTSAQKNPTAFYLCASSGRLNTEAFFGQGTRLTVV.

This clone was counted only a few times. This chain uses TRBV3-1 (or the pseudogene TRBV3-2) with TRBJ2-7; TRBD2 is a possible D gene (5 bases). V dropped 3 bases and J dropped 2 bases, with 8 bases sitting between them. This CDR3 has 13 residues. Germline lookup yields CDR1 LGHDT and CDR2 YNNKEL (reference sequence). CDR3: CASSQSGTYEQYF. For the CDR3, the DNA is TGTGCCAGCAGCCAGTCCGGGACCTACGAGCAGTACTTC.

The chain is built from TRBV6-5 and TRBJ1-4; 7 positions agree with TRBD1. From germline, CDR1 is MNHEY and CDR2 SVGAGI. The CDR3 spans 15 residues. The V segment lost 6 bases and the J segment 7 bases; nucleotides outside the gene matches: 11. The CDR3 spells CASRTGRMGGEKLFF. The CDR3, as DNA: TGTGCCAGCAGGACAGGGAGAATGGGAGGTGAAAAACTGTTTTTT.

The rearrangement joins TRBV18 to TRBJ1-5, with D perhaps TRBD1 (6 bases). This CDR3 is 14 amino acids long. CDR1 is KGHSH, CDR2 LQKENI, per germline. Trimming shortened V by 6 bases and J by 7 bases, and 16 bases separated the two germline ends. The CDR3 coding sequence is TGTGCCAGCTCCGGAACAGGGAATGGACAGCCCCAGCATTTT. As protein: CASSGTGNGQPQHF.

This clone was counted between two and nine times. The chain carries TRBV2 and TRBJ2-7, with TRBD1 identical over 11 bases. Trimming at V came to 7 bases and at J to 4 bases, leaving 21 bases not matched to a gene. Per the germline V gene, CDR1 is SNHLY and CDR2 is FYNNEI. CDR3 length: 19 amino acids. The chain's CDR3 is CASKKGGQGAGAYLYEQYF. Written as DNA, the CDR3 is TGTGCCAGCAAGAAAGGTGGACAGGGGGCGGGGGCGTACCTTTACGAGCAGTACTTC.